The 15 T cell receptor beta chains below were found in one sample sequenced in a study of T cell responses to AZD1222 COVID-19 vaccine (dated by TCRdb to about 2021). This specimen's time point label, per the study, means: baseline before first vaccination. The method behind the library was the immunoSEQ multiplex PCR assay. Drawn from immuneACCESS, this table holds only the in-frame rearrangements with V and J called that TCRdb kept. Clones are partly lost; checked studies trace under half to an unresolved V gene and leave the rest unexplained. For this sample the table gives 130,000 or so clones, of which 89% were detected only once. The ten most abundant clones make up 2.5% to 3.5% of the sample. The specimen comprised peripheral blood, sampled on day 0 of AZD1222 vaccination. These receptors were obtained from an adult in good health.

The chain couples TRBV24-1 to TRBJ2-5; 8 nucleotides agree with TRBD2. This CDR3 is 15 amino acids long. The V and J ends lost 3 bases and 7 bases, in that order; junction bases with no gene match: 9. Germline-derived CDR1 and CDR2 are KGHDR and SFDVKD. This CDR3 is CATSDIATGGVTQYF. CDR3 DNA: TGTGCCACCAGTGATATTGCCACCGGGGGGGTGACCCAGTACTTC.

This clone has a single count. This rearrangement joins TRBV2 to TRBJ2-1, with 9 bases identical to TRBD2. The CDR3 is 16 amino acids. Germline CDR1 SNHLY, CDR2 FYNNEI. The junction had 6 bases not matched to a gene; V was cut back by 3 bases and J by 3 bases. In DNA, the CDR3 is TGTGCCAGCAGTGATCAGCGGGGGGACCTCTACAATGAGCAGTTCTTC. As protein: CASSDQRGDLYNEQFF.

The chain uses TRBV19 and TRBJ2-1; 11 bases align to TRBD2. Germline V gene data show CDR1 as LNHDA and CDR2 as SQIVND (reference sequence). The CDR3 spans 18 residues. Losses at the gene ends were 6 bases for V and 6 bases for J; bases not matched to a gene: 16. The CDR3 is CASSPGLAGGDIFNEQFF. CDR3 bases: TGTGCCAGTAGCCCTGGGTTAGCGGGAGGGGATATATTCAATGAGCAGTTCTTC.

The chain carries TRBV6-5 and TRBJ2-2; TRBD1 might be the D (5 bases). V lost 6 bases and J lost 0, with 8 bases in between. This CDR3 contains 14 residues. Germline-derived CDR1 and CDR2 are MNHEY and SVGAGI. The CDR3 loop reads CASRQGPNTGELFF. DNA of the CDR3: TGTGCCAGCAGGCAGGGTCCGAACACCGGGGAGCTGTTTTTT.

V is TRBV7-2 and J is TRBJ2-4; a weak D match, TRBD1 (6 bases). Germline values: CDR1 SGHTA, CDR2 FQGNSA. Trimming shortened V by 5 bases and J by 0 bases, and 17 bases separated the two germline ends. The CDR3 is made up of 17 amino acids. CDR3 protein: CASSPGQPSLAKNIQYF. The CDR3 coding sequence is TGTGCCAGCAGCCCGGGACAACCATCGCTAGCCAAAAACATTCAGTACTTC.

In this sample, this clone turned up once. The chain combines TRBV7-9 with TRBJ2-7; D is unresolved. Germline V CDR1 and CDR2: SEHNR, FQNEAQ (reference sequence). Trimming removed 2 bases from V and 2 bases from J, with 7 bases in between. The CDR3 sequence is 13 residues long. In DNA form, the CDR3 reads TGTGCCAGCAGCTTATGGTCGGCCTACGAGCAGTACTTC. It is translated as CASSLWSAYEQYF.

The chain joins TRBV9 to TRBJ2-3, with D perhaps assigned TRBD1 or TRBD2 (5 bases each). This CDR3 region has 18 residues. The germline CDR1 and CDR2 sequences are SGDLS and YYNGEE. V lost 3 bases and J lost 0, with 20 bases in between. The CDR3 is CASSEGPGGDTSTDTQYF. DNA of the CDR3: TGTGCCAGCAGCGAGGGACCTGGGGGAGATACTAGCACAGATACGCAGTATTTT. Variable domain in full (rest from reference TRBV9 and TRBJ2-3): DSGVTQTPKHLITATGQRVTLRCSPRSGDLSVYWYQQSLDQGLQFLIQYYNGEERAKGNILERFSAQQFPDLHSELNLSSLELGDSALYFCASSEGPGGDTSTDTQYFGPGTRLTVL.

V is TRBV28 and J is TRBJ2-3, with unresolved D. Trimming removed 3 bases from V and 6 bases from J, with 7 bases in between. Per the germline V gene, CDR1 is MDHEN and CDR2 is SYDVKM. This CDR3 contains 12 residues. The CDR3: CASSFGPDTQYF. CDR3 nucleotide sequence: TGTGCCAGCAGTTTCGGCCCGGATACGCAGTATTTT. The full variable domain, with the rest looked up from reference TRBV28 and TRBJ2-3, is DVKVTQSSRYLVKRTGEKVFLECVQDMDHENMFWYRQDPGLGLRLIYFSYDVKMKEKGDIPEGYSVSREKKERFSLILESASTNQTSMYLCASSFGPDTQYFGPGTRLTVL.

The chain carries TRBV5-1 and TRBJ2-5; no clear D gene. V lost 2 bases to trimming and J lost 1 base, with 15 bases between them. The germline V gene has CDR1 SGHRS and CDR2 YFSETQ. This CDR3 is built from 16 residues. The CDR3 DNA follows: TGCGCCAGCAGCTTAGAGGTCTCCACTATCCAAGAGACCCAGTACTTC. It encodes CASSLEVSTIQETQYF.

The chain couples TRBV6-5 to TRBJ1-3; 10 bases are a match to TRBD1. Germline lookup yields CDR1 MNHEY and CDR2 SVGAGI. V lost 6 bases, J lost 4 bases, and 3 bases stayed unmatched. The CDR3 is 14 residues long. The DNA of the CDR3 is TGTGCCAGCAGCGCGACAGGGGGCGGAAACACCATATATTTT. Protein sequence: CASSATGGGNTIYF.

This clone has a single count. The J gene is TRBJ2-7, the V gene TRBV28; no clear D gene. Deletions cut 3 bases from V and 6 bases from J, with 24 bases between. Germline CDR1 and CDR2: MDHEN and SYDVKM. The CDR3 extends over 17 amino acids. The CDR3 DNA follows: TGTGCCAGCAGTTTTTTTTTACATAGTGGCTCCCGGAGCGAGCAGTACTTC. It encodes CASSFFLHSGSRSEQYF.

The V and J genes are TRBV27 and TRBJ2-1; D is unresolved. Trimming removed 8 bases from V and 1 base from J, with 12 bases in between. The germline CDR1 and CDR2 sequences are MNHEY and SMNVEV (reference sequence). The CDR3 is 14 residues long. As DNA, the CDR3 is TGTGCCAGCGCCAGATGGGGTTCCTACAATGAGCAGTTCTTC. As protein: CASARWGSYNEQFF.

This chain connects TRBV9 to TRBJ2-5; 7 nucleotides align to TRBD2. In germline, CDR1 is SGDLS, CDR2 YYNGEE. This CDR3 has 14 amino acids. The V gene end was trimmed by 3 bases and the J gene end by 5 bases; junction bases not matched to a gene: 7. DNA of the CDR3: TGTGCCAGCAGCGCCGGGGGAGGGGCCGAGACCCAGTACTTC. Protein sequence: CASSAGGGAETQYF. The variable domain in full, with the rest retrieved from reference TRBV9 and TRBJ2-5, is DSGVTQTPKHLITATGQRVTLRCSPRSGDLSVYWYQQSLDQGLQFLIQYYNGEERAKGNILERFSAQQFPDLHSELNLSSLELGDSALYFCASSAGGGAETQYFGPGTRLLVL.

J is TRBJ2-4 and V is TRBV28; D possibly corresponds to TRBD2 (7 bases). CDR3 length equals 13 residues. The germline V gene has CDR1 MDHEN and CDR2 SYDVKM. Trimming removed 5 bases from V and 8 bases from J, with 13 bases in between. The CDR3 sequence: CASSIGGGDIQYF. DNA of the CDR3: TGTGCCAGCAGTATAGGAGGGGGGGACATTCAGTACTTC.

The chain couples TRBV9 to TRBJ2-3, with 13 positions matching TRBD2. With 3 bases clipped from V and 2 bases from J, the junction kept 3 bases outside the gene matches. Germline loops: CDR1 SGDLS, CDR2 YYNGEE. The CDR3 is 16 residues long. CDR3 sequence reads: CASSAGLAGITDTQYF. The DNA for the CDR3 is TGTGCCAGCAGCGCGGGACTAGCGGGAATCACAGATACGCAGTATTTT.